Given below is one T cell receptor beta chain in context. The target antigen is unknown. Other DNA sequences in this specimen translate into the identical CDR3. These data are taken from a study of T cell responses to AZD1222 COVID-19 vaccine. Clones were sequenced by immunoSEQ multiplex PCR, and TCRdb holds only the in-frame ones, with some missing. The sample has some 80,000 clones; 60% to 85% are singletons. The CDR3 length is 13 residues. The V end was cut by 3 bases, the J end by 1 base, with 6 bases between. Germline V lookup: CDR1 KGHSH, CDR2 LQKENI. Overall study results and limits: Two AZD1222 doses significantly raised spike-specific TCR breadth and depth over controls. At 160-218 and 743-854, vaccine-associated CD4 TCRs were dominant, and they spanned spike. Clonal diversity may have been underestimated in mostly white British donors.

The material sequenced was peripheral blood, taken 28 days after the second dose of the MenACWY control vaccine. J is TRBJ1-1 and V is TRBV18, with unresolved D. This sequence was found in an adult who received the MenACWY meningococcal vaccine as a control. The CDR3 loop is CASSPAGNTEAFF. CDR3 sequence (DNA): TGTGCCAGCTCACCTGCGGGGAACACTGAAGCTTTCTTT.